These 21 T cell receptor beta chains originate from one sample sequenced in a study of T cells in Graves' hyperthyroidism and ophthalmopathy. RNA transcripts served as the template for amplifying TCR beta CDR3 regions. When the TCR CDR3 underwent first-round RT-PCR, the HTBI primer set was used. TCRdb reprocessed the multiplex PCR reads via MiXCR and lists one record per CDR3 protein. Of about 250,000 distinct CDR3 sequences listed, around 25% are singletons. Sequenced: blood. Receptor source: a woman aged 35 to 49 with Graves' ophthalmopathy.

This clonotype was found many times. This chain joins TRBV20-1 and TRBJ1-5; D gene unclear. CDR3 size: 14 residues. Germline V gene lookup returns CDR1 DFQATT and CDR2 SNEGSKA (reference sequence). Trimming pared 0 bases from V and 2 bases from J, leaving 8 bases between. DNA for the CDR3: TGCAGTGCTAGAGAGGCGAGAGGCAATCAGCCCCAGCATTTT. Translating gives CSAREARGNQPQHF.

This clonotype was recorded at least ten times. CDR3 nucleotides: TGTGCCAGCAGCTTCTCTCGAACTAACTATGGCTACACCTTC. Its translation: CASSFSRTNYGYTF. The J gene is TRBJ1-2, the V gene TRBV11-1; D not certain. CDR1 and CDR2 (germline): SGHAT, FQDESV (reference sequence). This CDR3 contains 14 residues. V was clipped by 3 bases and J by 0 bases, with 8 bases between them.

This clonotype appeared many times. V and J are TRBV4-1 and TRBJ1-1; a weak D match, TRBD1 (6 bases). The CDR3 runs to 15 residues. The ends were cut back, 3 bases at V and 0 bases at J, with 11 bases in the middle. The germline gives CDR1 MGHRA, CDR2 YSYEKL. CDR3 coding DNA: TGCGCCAGCAGCCACAGGACAGACATGAACACTGAAGCTTTCTTT. As protein: CASSHRTDMNTEAFF.

This clonotype was seen many times. CDR3 bases: TGCGCCAGCAGCTTTCCGGACAGCTACGAGCAGTACTTC. Protein product: CASSFPDSYEQYF. V usage is TRBV5-1 and J usage is TRBJ2-7; a possible D gene is TRBD1 (6 bases). V dropped 2 bases and J dropped 3 bases, with 9 bases sitting between them. The germline V gene has CDR1 SGHRS and CDR2 YFSETQ. The CDR3 loop spans 13 amino acids.

This clonotype is termed hyperexpanded. The chain employs TRBV2 and TRBJ2-7; D perhaps matches TRBD2 (6 bases). The V end was cut by 8 bases, the J end by 5 bases, with 10 bases between. CDR1 SNHLY and CDR2 FYNNEI come from the germline V gene. The CDR3 totals 11 residues. The DNA for the CDR3 is TGTGCCAGCTCGGAGGGGAACGAGCAGTACTTC. Residues: CASSEGNEQYF.

This clonotype was counted at least ten times. V gene TRBV2 combines with J gene TRBJ1-1; D unclear. CDR1 is SNHLY and CDR2 is FYNNEI in the germline V gene. The length of the CDR3 is 14 residues. The V gene lost 2 bases and the J gene lost 3 bases, with 10 bases spanning the gap. This CDR3 is CASSELHADTEAFF. CDR3 DNA sequence: TGTGCCAGCAGTGAACTGCACGCCGACACTGAAGCTTTCTTT.

This clonotype was picked up a small number of times. One end of the junction is discordant with germline, which a read error may explain. This sequence joins TRBV7-8 and TRBJ2-7, with D possibly matching TRBD1 (6 bases). CDR3 size: 16 residues. Germline V gene sequence: CDR1 SGHVS, CDR2 FQNEAQ. The CDR3 here is CASSEWDMKSSYEQSF. The DNA for the CDR3 is TGTGCCAGCAGCGAGTGGGACATGAAGAGCTCCTACGAGCAGTCCTTC.

This clonotype was seen at least ten times. J is TRBJ1-5 and V is TRBV28, with a weak D call TRBD1 (6 bases). The V and J ends lost 3 bases and 4 bases respectively, with 22 bases between them. The CDR3 loop spans 18 amino acids. In germline, CDR1 is MDHEN, CDR2 SYDVKM. For the CDR3, the DNA is TGTGCCAGCAGTTTGTCCCCCGTTTCAGGGACACCTAATCAGCCCCAGCATTTT. It codes for CASSLSPVSGTPNQPQHF.

This chain links TRBV2 with TRBJ2-5; D may be TRBD1 (5 bases). This CDR3 contains 16 residues. The V end was cut by 7 bases, the J end by 1 base, with 19 bases between. Germline V lookup: CDR1 SNHLY, CDR2 FYNNEI. The CDR3 protein is CASTPRVGLGQETQYF. CDR3 DNA sequence: TGTGCCAGCACCCCTCGAGTGGGGCTGGGCCAAGAGACCCAGTACTTC.

This clonotype was recorded a few times. V is TRBV27 and J is TRBJ1-1, with D possibly TRBD1 on 6 matching bases. Per germline, CDR1 MNHEY and CDR2 SMNVEV (reference sequence). CDR3 size: 14 residues. The V gene lost 7 bases and the J gene lost 4 bases, with 16 bases spanning the gap. CDR3: CASTQGNHGTEAFF. In nucleotides, the CDR3 is TGTGCCAGCACACAGGGTAATCATGGCACTGAAGCTTTCTTT.

This clonotype was found many times. The junction and the germline gene differ at one end; a read error may be behind it. The chain uses TRBV2 and TRBJ2-7, with D possibly matching TRBD1 (6 bases). The V gene's germline CDR1 is SNHLY and CDR2 FYNNEI. CDR3 length: 14 residues. CDR3: CASSEGGGVGEQYF. The CDR3 coding sequence is TGTGCCAGCAGCGAAGGGGGTGGAGTGGGCGAGCAGTACTTC.

This sequence joins TRBV2 and TRBJ1-1; 7 bases map to TRBD1. CDR1 is SNHLY, CDR2 FYNNEI, per germline. The CDR3 contains 14 residues. The J segment lost 6 bases and the V segment lost 6 bases, leaving 10 bases of the junction unmatched. CDR3 protein: CASRGDRAKAEAFF. The CDR3 DNA sequence: TGTGCCAGCAGGGGCGACAGGGCCAAAGCTGAAGCTTTCTTT.

With respect to this clonotype: At one end the junction does not follow the germline gene, possibly because of a read error. The chain carries TRBV11-1 and TRBJ2-7; either TRBD1 or TRBD2 may fit D (6 bases each). The germline V gene has CDR1 SGHAT and CDR2 FQDESV (reference sequence). The CDR3 sequence is 16 residues long. CDR3 DNA: TGTGCCAGCAGCCTAGCGTTCGGACAGCCTCCGTACGAGCAGTACTTC. Its protein is CASSLAFGQPPYEQYF.

This clonotype was seen more than once but under ten times. This sequence joins TRBV28 and TRBJ2-7; no clear D. The CDR3 length is 14 residues. Trimming stripped 5 bases from V and 3 bases from J, with 14 bases between. Germline loops: CDR1 MDHEN, CDR2 SYDVKM. CDR3 sequence: CASSTLSPLYEQYF. The CDR3 DNA reads as TGTGCCAGCAGTACCCTAAGCCCCCTCTACGAGCAGTACTTC.

This clonotype was counted many times. The CDR3 nucleotides are TGTGCCAGTAGTATAGGAACAGGGTCAGAGACCCAGTACTTC. It specifies CASSIGTGSETQYF. This sequence joins TRBV19 and TRBJ2-5, with D possibly matching TRBD1 (6 bases). CDR3 length: 14 residues. CDR1 LNHDA and CDR2 SQIVND come from the germline V gene (reference sequence). V dropped 1 base and J dropped 4 bases, with 10 bases sitting between them.

This clonotype occurred many times. The chain links TRBV24-1 to TRBJ2-7, with a tentative D call TRBD1 (6 bases). V shed 5 bases and J shed 2 bases, with 15 bases lying between them. CDR3 length: 15 residues. Germline CDR1 and CDR2: KGHDR and SFDVKD. DNA for the CDR3: TGTGCCACCAGTGCAACCGGGACACCTCCCTACGAGCAGTACTTC. This translates into CATSATGTPPYEQYF.

The J gene is TRBJ2-7, the V gene TRBV12-3 or TRBV12-4; no reliable D call. V was pared by 6 bases and J by 2 bases, with 8 bases between. The CDR3 loop spans 12 amino acids. The CDR3 here is CASSHMTYEQYF. CDR3 nucleotides: TGTGCCAGCAGCCACATGACCTACGAGCAGTACTTC.

This clonotype has ten or more counts. The rearrangement links TRBV4-1 to TRBJ2-5; 7 nucleotides match TRBD1. This CDR3 comprises 14 residues. The V gene's germline CDR1 is MGHRA and CDR2 YSYEKL. Germline trimming cut 3 bases from V and 5 bases from J; bases unmatched to any gene: 6. CDR3 DNA sequence: TGCGCCAGCAGCCACCCGACAGGGTGGGAGACCCAGTACTTC. Protein product: CASSHPTGWETQYF.

This clonotype appeared many times. The V call is TRBV3-1, the J call TRBJ2-7; 10 nucleotides agree with TRBD2. The CDR3 has 16 residues. The trim removed 0 bases at V and 6 bases at J, leaving 8 bases unmatched. CDR1 is LGHDT, CDR2 YNNKEL, per germline (reference sequence). The CDR3 protein is CASSQDASGRAAEQYF. The CDR3 DNA is TGTGCCAGCAGCCAAGATGCCAGCGGGAGGGCCGCCGAGCAGTACTTC.

This clonotype occurred many times. The V and J genes are TRBV28 and TRBJ2-7, with 7 bases that match TRBD1. V trimming: 3 bases; J trimming: 3 bases; junction bases outside the gene matches: 5. The germline CDR1 and CDR2 sequences are MDHEN and SYDVKM. This CDR3 spans 14 amino acids. The CDR3 protein is CASSLWGQLYEQYF. CDR3 bases: TGTGCCAGCAGTTTGTGGGGACAGCTCTACGAGCAGTACTTC. The complete variable domain, with remaining parts taken from reference TRBV28 and TRBJ2-7, reads DVKVTQSSRYLVKRTGEKVFLECVQDMDHENMFWYRQDPGLGLRLIYFSYDVKMKEKGDIPEGYSVSREKKERFSLILESASTNQTSMYLCASSLWGQLYEQYFGPGTRLTVT.

This clonotype was seen a handful of times. The CDR3 loop is CSVGGPGNYGYTF. The CDR3 bases are TGCAGCGTGGGGGGACCTGGGAACTATGGCTACACCTTC. The chain has TRBV29-1 and TRBJ1-2; maybe TRBD1 (5 bases). CDR3 length equals 13 residues. Trimming removed 6 bases at V and 2 bases at J, with 13 bases between. Germline CDR1 SQVTM, CDR2 ANQGSEA.